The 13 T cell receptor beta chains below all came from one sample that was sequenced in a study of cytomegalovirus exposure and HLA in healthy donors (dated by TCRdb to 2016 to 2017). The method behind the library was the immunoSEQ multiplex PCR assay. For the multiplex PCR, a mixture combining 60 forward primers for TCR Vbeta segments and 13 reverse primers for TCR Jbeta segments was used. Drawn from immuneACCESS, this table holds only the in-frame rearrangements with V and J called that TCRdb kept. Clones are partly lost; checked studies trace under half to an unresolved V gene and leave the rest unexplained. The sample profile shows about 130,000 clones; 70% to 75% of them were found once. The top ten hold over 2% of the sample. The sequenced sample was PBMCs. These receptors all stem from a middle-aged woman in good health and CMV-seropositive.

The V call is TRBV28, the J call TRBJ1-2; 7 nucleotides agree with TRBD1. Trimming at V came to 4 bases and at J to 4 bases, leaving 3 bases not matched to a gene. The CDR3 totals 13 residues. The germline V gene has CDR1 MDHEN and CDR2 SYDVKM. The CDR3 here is CASSWTGPYGYTF. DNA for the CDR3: TGTGCCAGCAGTTGGACAGGACCCTATGGCTACACCTTC.

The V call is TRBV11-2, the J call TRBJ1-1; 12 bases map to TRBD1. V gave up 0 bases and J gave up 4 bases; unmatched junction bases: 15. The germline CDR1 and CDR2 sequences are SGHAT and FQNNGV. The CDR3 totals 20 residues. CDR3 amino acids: CASSLDFPGTGGDWGTEAFF. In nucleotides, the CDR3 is TGTGCCAGCAGCTTAGATTTCCCCGGGACAGGGGGCGATTGGGGCACTGAAGCTTTCTTT.

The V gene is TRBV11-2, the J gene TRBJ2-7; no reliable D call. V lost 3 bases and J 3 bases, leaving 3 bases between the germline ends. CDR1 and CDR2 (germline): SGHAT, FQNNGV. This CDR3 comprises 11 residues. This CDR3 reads CASSLYYEQYF. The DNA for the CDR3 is TGTGCCAGCAGCTTGTACTACGAGCAGTACTTC.

CDR3 protein: CASSPGQHTYEQYF. CDR3 in DNA: TGTGCCAGCAGCCCGGGACAGCACACCTACGAGCAGTACTTC. The chain uses TRBV4-2 and TRBJ2-5, with 7 positions matching TRBD1. The DNA end is more similar to TRBJ2-7, so the J call may be wrong. The CDR3 is made up of 14 amino acids. Germline CDR1 and CDR2: LGHNA and YNFKEQ.

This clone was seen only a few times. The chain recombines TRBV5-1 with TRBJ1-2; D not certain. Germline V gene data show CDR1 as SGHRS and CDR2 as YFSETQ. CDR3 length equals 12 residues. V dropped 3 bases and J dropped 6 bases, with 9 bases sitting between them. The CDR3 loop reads CASSSPGDGYTF. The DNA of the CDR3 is TGCGCCAGCAGCTCCCCCGGTGATGGCTACACCTTC.

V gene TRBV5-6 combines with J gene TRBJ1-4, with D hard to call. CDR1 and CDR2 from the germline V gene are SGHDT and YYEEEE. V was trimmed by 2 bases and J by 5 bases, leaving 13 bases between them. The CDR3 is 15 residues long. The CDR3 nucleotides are TGTGCCAGCAGCTTAAGATTGAACAGCAATGAAAAACTGTTTTTT. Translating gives CASSLRLNSNEKLFF.

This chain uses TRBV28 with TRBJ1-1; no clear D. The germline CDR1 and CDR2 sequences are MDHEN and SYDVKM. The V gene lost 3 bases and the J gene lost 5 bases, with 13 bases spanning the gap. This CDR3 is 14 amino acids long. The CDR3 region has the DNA TGTGCCAGCAGTTTTATCTTCGGGAATACTGAAGCTTTCTTT. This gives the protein CASSFIFGNTEAFF.

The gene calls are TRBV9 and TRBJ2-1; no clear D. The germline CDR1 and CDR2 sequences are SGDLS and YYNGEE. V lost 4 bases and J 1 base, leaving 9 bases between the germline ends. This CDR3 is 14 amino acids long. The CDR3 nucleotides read TGTGCCAGCAGCCCTCGGTGGTCCTACAATGAGCAGTTCTTC. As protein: CASSPRWSYNEQFF.

CDR3 DNA sequence: TGTGCCAGCAGTGGAGGGACTAGCGCCATCAATGAGCAGTTCTTC. Its translation is CASSGGTSAINEQFF. The J gene is TRBJ2-1, the V gene TRBV6-5, with 10 nucleotides matching TRBD2. The V gene end was trimmed by 5 bases and the J gene end by 6 bases; junction bases not matched to a gene: 7. Germline lookup yields CDR1 MNHEY and CDR2 SVGAGI. The CDR3 has 15 residues.

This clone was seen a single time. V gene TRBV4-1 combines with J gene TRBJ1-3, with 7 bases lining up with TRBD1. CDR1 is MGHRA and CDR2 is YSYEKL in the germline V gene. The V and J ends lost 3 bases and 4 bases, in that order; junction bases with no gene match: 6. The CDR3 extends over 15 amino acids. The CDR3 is CASSQRVTGGNTIYF. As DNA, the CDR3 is TGCGCCAGCAGCCAGCGGGTGACAGGGGGAAACACCATATATTTT.

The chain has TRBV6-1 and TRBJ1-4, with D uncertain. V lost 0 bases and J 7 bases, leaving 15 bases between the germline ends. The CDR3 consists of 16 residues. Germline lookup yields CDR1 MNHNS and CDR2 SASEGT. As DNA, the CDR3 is TGTGCCAGCAGTGAAGCCTCGATACCTCGGTTTGAAAAACTGTTTTTT. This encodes CASSEASIPRFEKLFF.

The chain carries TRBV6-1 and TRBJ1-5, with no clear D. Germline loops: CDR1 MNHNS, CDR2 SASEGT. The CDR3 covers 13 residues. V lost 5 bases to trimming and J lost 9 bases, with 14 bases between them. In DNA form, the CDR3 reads TGTGCCAGCAGTCGAGACAAAGGCCGGCCCCAGCATTTT. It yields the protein CASSRDKGRPQHF.

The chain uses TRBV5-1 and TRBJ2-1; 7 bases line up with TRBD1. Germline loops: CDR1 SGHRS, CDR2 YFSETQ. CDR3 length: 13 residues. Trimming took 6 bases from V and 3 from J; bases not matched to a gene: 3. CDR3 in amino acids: CASMWDSYNEQFF. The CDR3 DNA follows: TGCGCCAGCATGTGGGACAGCTACAATGAGCAGTTCTTC.